This T cell receptor (beta chain) was documented in a study of regulatory T cells in long-lasting Graves disease. This CDR3 region has 15 residues. V shed 4 bases and J shed 0 bases, with 10 bases lying between them. The germline gives CDR1 MNHEY, CDR2 SVGAGI. Documented time point: newly diagnosed GD, antithyroid drugs for less than 3 months. From RNA extracted from PBMCs, the TCR library was made. Library construction for TCR beta used iRepertoire HTBI primers and Arm-PCR of CDR3 regions. MiXCR, applied by TCRdb to the multiplex PCR reads, yields one record per CDR3 protein. Among about 210,000 distinct CDR3 sequences, 15% to 20% were seen once, and the ten largest hold about 10%. This clonotype was detected many times. These records were also assigned to another study, of T cells in Graves' hyperthyroidism and ophthalmopathy.

The chain links TRBV6-5 to TRBJ2-1, with D perhaps matching TRBD1 (6 bases). The receptor comes from a young woman with Graves disease. The sample was peripheral blood mononuclear cells (PBMCs), taken at new diagnosis, from a patient treated with antithyroid drugs. CDR3: CASSSTGPSYNEQFF. The CDR3 DNA follows: TGTGCCAGCAGTTCCACAGGGCCCTCCTACAATGAGCAGTTCTTC.